This is a list of T cell receptor beta chains from one sample in a study of graft-versus-host responses after intestinal transplantation. For these receptors, no antigen is known. Here immunoSEQ multiplex PCR was the method, and the copy in TCRdb shows in-frame clones only, minus some. The sample has approximately 92,000 clones, about 90% seen once. This material consisted of unstimulated CD8+ T cells sorted from spleen or lymph node cells, taken before intestinal transplant. Receptors were obtained from a human donor who received an intestinal transplant. The conserved cysteine and the conserved F or W are not part of the CDR3 here. The D gene is left open where the match is weak. Size is omitted from some rows. Given values are once, few, many or a class for expanded clones.

d_call	v_call	j_call	clone_size	cdr3_length	cdr3_aa
.	TRBV5-1	TRBJ1-2	.	17	ASSLEIRQGLGPLYGYT
.	TRBV7-2	TRBJ2-7	.	14	ASSLAPTGGPYEQY
.	TRBV28	TRBJ2-7	once	11	ASSLHPKYEQY
.	TRBV11-2	TRBJ1-6	.	13	ASSGSYSYNSPLH
.	TRBV10-2	TRBJ1-5	.	12	ASSEWSSNQPQH
.	TRBV7-9	TRBJ2-2	.	13	ASSGGHANTGELF
.	TRBV5-4	TRBJ1-1	.	9	ASSRAGEAF
TRBD2	TRBV4-2	TRBJ2-5	.	14	ASSQEKGGGGETQY
.	TRBV25-1	TRBJ1-6	.	12	ASSDIEYNSPLH
.	TRBV4-1	TRBJ2-3	.	13	ASSHIRASTDTQY
.	TRBV5-1	TRBJ2-1	.	12	ASSFFTGSNEQF
.	TRBV30	TRBJ1-4	.	9	AWSEDEKLF
.	TRBV6-5	TRBJ2-3	.	13	ASNPLGEGTDTQY
.	TRBV4-3	TRBJ1-1	.	12	ASSQEGMNTEAF
TRBD1	TRBV13	TRBJ2-1	.	12	ASSLVATGGEQF
.	TRBV6-5	TRBJ1-5	.	7	ASGVPQH
TRBD1	TRBV12-5	TRBJ1-4	.	12	ASGLRQGGEKLF
.	TRBV4-2	TRBJ2-2	.	15	ASSQGGDPANTGELF
TRBD2	TRBV4-1	TRBJ2-3	.	16	ASSAGLAGGRPTDTQY
TRBD1	TRBV2	TRBJ2-7	.	12	ASQSRTGNYEQY
.	TRBV27	TRBJ2-1	.	14	ASSLLGGGSYNEQF
TRBD1	TRBV11-2	TRBJ2-7	.	11	ASSGGQIYEQY
.	TRBV6-5	TRBJ1-5	.	13	ASSFQDHSNQPQH
.	TRBV6-6	TRBJ1-1	.	13	ASSYDEGARMEAF
.	TRBV27	TRBJ2-7	.	11	ASSLPNSYEQY
.	TRBV6-1	TRBJ2-2	.	17	ASSEALTQLRDYTGELF
.	TRBV9	TRBJ1-5	.	10	ASSAEQGPQH
.	TRBV5-1	.	.	13	ASSFDPTSSYEQY
.	TRBV10-1	TRBJ2-7	.	12	ASSATGSSYEQY
.	TRBV7-6	TRBJ2-1	.	16	ASSLVGGGLAPYNEQF
.	TRBV10-3	TRBJ2-7	few	13	AISETVAAPYEQY
.	TRBV2	TRBJ1-6	.	17	ASSDDGTAGISMNSPLH
TRBD1	TRBV6-6	TRBJ1-6	.	11	ASSDRDNSPLH
TRBD1	TRBV5-3	TRBJ1-6	.	20	ARSLSLKDRVPLWSYNSPLH
.	TRBV6-5	TRBJ2-3	.	14	ASSYEGGDLTDTQY
.	TRBV6-1	TRBJ1-5	.	11	ASKVRGGQPQH
.	TRBV10-2	TRBJ1-5	once	10	ASSESVQPQH
.	TRBV6-1	TRBJ1-2	.	11	ASSPPAGYGYT
.	TRBV28	TRBJ1-1	.	15	ASSFGTRGPLNTEAF
TRBD1	TRBV7-9	TRBJ1-1	.	13	ASSAGQGAFTEAF
.	TRBV6-5	TRBJ1-2	.	10	ASSHRDYGYT
.	TRBV14	TRBJ2-7	once	14	ASSQGRGRGPYEQY